Listed below are T cell receptor beta chains from one sample, sequenced in a study of blood T cell repertoires in COVID-19. This table comes from immunoSEQ multiplex PCR, and its TCRdb copy is limited to in-frame clones, with some not included. The table includes roughly 66,000 clones, 82% detected once. The sequenced sample consisted of peripheral blood. The receptor source for this set is a man between 60 and 70 years old with acute or convalescent COVID-19. Both conserved end residues are part of each CDR3. The D gene is left open where the match is weak. Rows may omit the clone size; those that give it use once, few, many or a size class.

>NA|TRBV11-3|NA|TRBJ2-3
CASSFSGTNTQYF
TGTGCCAGCAGCTTCAGTGGAACTAATACGCAGTATTTT
>TRBD1|TRBV27|few|TRBJ1-1
CASSRQGQMNTEAFF
TGTGCCAGCAGCAGACAGGGACAGATGAACACTGAAGCTTTCTTT
>NA|TRBV7-2|NA|TRBJ1-1
CASSLALLGVTEAFF
TGTGCCAGCAGCTTAGCGCTGCTAGGGGTAACTGAAGCTTTCTTT
>NA|TRBV6-5|NA|TRBJ1-5
CASSMGQSSNQPQHF
TGTGCCAGCAGTATGGGACAAAGTTCCAATCAGCCCCAGCATTTT
>NA|TRBV5-8|NA|TRBJ2-4
CASSSTVRISKNIQYF
TGTGCCAGCAGCTCGACAGTCAGAATTTCCAAAAACATTCAGTACTTC
>TRBD1|TRBV7-9|NA|TRBJ2-5
CASSLFQGARETQYF
TGTGCCAGCAGCTTGTTTCAGGGGGCTAGGGAGACCCAGTACTTC
>TRBD1|TRBV30|NA|TRBJ1-6
CAWKFQGAENSPLHF
TGTGCCTGGAAGTTTCAGGGGGCAGAGAATTCACCCCTCCACTTT
>NA|TRBV18|NA|TRBJ1-2
CASSPAGGIRGYTF
TGTGCCAGCTCACCCGCGGGGGGAATAAGGGGCTACACCTTC
>TRBD2|TRBV5-8|once|TRBJ2-2
CASSLRGTSGNTGELFF
TGTGCCAGCAGCTTGAGGGGGACTAGCGGCAACACCGGGGAGCTGTTTTTT
>NA|TRBV19|NA|TRBJ2-2
CASSIAHNTGELFF
TGTGCCAGTAGTATAGCACACAACACCGGGGAGCTGTTTTTT
>TRBD1|TRBV5-1|NA|TRBJ2-7
CASSSNGQGYEQYF
TGCGCCAGCAGCTCGAATGGACAGGGGTACGAGCAGTACTTC
>TRBD1|TRBV3-1/TRBV3-2|NA|TRBJ1-5
CASSQVQGYNQPQHF
TGTGCCAGCAGCCAAGTACAGGGGTACAATCAGCCCCAGCATTTT
>TRBD1|TRBV4-1|NA|TRBJ1-6
CASSLTAGTGSNSPLHF
TGCGCCAGCAGCCTTACCGCCGGGACAGGGTCTAATTCACCCCTCCACTTT
>NA|TRBV5-6|NA|TRBJ1-1
CASSPLDLLSDTEAFF
TGTGCCAGCAGCCCGCTGGACTTACTGTCGGACACTGAAGCTTTCTTT
>NA|TRBV3-1/TRBV3-2|NA|TRBJ2-5
CASSSGVVETQYF
TGTGCCAGCAGCTCAGGGGTGGTAGAGACCCAGTACTTC
>NA|TRBV30|NA|TRBJ1-1
CAWSAGPLNTEAFF
TGTGCCTGGAGTGCAGGGCCCTTGAACACTGAAGCTTTCTTT